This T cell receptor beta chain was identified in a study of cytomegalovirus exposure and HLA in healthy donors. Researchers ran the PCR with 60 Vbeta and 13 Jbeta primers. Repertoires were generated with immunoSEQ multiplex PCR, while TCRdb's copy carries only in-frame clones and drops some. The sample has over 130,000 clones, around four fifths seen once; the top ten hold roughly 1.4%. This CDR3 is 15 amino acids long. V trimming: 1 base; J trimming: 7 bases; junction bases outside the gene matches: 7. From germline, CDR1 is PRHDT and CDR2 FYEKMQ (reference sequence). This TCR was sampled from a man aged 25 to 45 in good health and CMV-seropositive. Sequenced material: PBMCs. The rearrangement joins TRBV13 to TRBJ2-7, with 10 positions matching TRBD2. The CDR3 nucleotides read TGTGCCAGCAGCTTAGAGCTAGCGGGAGTTCAAGAGCAGTACTTC. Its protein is CASSLELAGVQEQYF.